A single sample gave rise to the 4 T cell receptor beta chains below, sequenced in a study of glioma-infiltrating T cells. TCR alpha and beta CDR3 regions were amplified from RNA using iRepertoire nested multiplex PCR. TCRdb ran MiXCR on the multiplex PCR reads and lists one entry per CDR3 protein. Of about 140,000 distinct CDR3 sequences detected, roughly 43% appear once; the ten largest clones hold roughly 20%. The specimen sequenced was glioma tissue, nonneoplastic brain tissue, or PBMCs (not recorded which). These receptors all come from a human donor with low-grade glioma or glioblastoma, undergoing nonglioma brain surgery, or in good health (not recorded which).

This clonotype has more than one count but fewer than ten. J is TRBJ1-5 and V is TRBV20-1; D is unclear. With 2 bases removed from V and 0 bases from J, the gap between germline ends came to 11 bases. Germline lookup yields CDR1 DFQATT and CDR2 SNEGSKA (reference sequence). CDR3 length: 15 residues. CDR3 sequence: CSARTRAYSNQPQHF. CDR3 DNA: TGCAGTGCTAGAACAAGGGCTTATAGCAATCAGCCCCAGCATTTT.

This clonotype was picked up one time. The rearrangement links TRBV7-6 to TRBJ1-1; D gene ambiguous. V was clipped by 4 bases and J by 2 bases, with 11 bases between them. CDR3 length equals 14 residues. Germline CDR1 and CDR2: SGHVS and FNYEAQ. The CDR3 coding sequence is TGTGCCAGCAGCTCGACCGATGGAAACACTGAAGCTTTCTTT. It specifies CASSSTDGNTEAFF.

The V gene is TRBV12-3 or TRBV12-4, the J gene TRBJ1-1; no clear D gene. V shed 3 bases and J shed 4 bases, with 12 bases lying between them. This CDR3 has 14 amino acids. The CDR3, as DNA: TGTGCCAGCAGTTTTCGGGGTCGGAGCACTGAAGCTTTCTTT. Protein sequence: CASSFRGRSTEAFF.

This sequence joins TRBV2 and TRBJ2-2; no definite D call. This CDR3 is 14 amino acids long. The ends were cut back, 1 base at V and 5 bases at J, with 8 bases in the middle. Looked up from germline, CDR1 is SNHLY and CDR2 is FYNNEI. CDR3 amino acids: CASSEGHQTGELFF. DNA of the CDR3: TGTGCCAGCAGTGAAGGGCACCAAACCGGGGAGCTGTTTTTT.